The clone carrying this T cell receptor (beta chain) was seen a few times. The CDR3 sequence is 16 residues long. The ends were cut back, 1 base at V and 3 bases at J, with 15 bases in the middle. Germline lookup yields CDR1 SGHDN and CDR2 FVKESK. The protocol was immunoSEQ multiplex PCR, while the TCRdb copy is restricted to in-frame clones and leaves out a portion. The sample lists some 980,000 clones; about 80% were seen once. The data originate from a study of shared clonotypes between healthy human individuals. Material: memory CD4+ T cells sorted from blood. Documented subset: CD45RA-negative fraction. The gene calls are TRBV14 and TRBJ2-5; possibly TRBD1 for D (5 bases). This TCR was sampled from a man between 18 and 29 years old in good health. In DNA, the CDR3 is TGTGCCAGCAGCCAAGCTCTTGGACACTCTAAAGAGACCCAGTACTTC. It is translated as CASSQALGHSKETQYF.